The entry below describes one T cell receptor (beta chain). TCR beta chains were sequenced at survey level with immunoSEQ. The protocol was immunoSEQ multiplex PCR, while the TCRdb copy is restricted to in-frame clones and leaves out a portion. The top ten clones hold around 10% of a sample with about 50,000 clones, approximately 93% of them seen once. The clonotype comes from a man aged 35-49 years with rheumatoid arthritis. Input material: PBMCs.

The CDR3 protein is CASTPGVNTEAFF. CDR3 DNA sequence: TGTGCCAGCACCCCGGGAGTTAACACTGAAGCTTTCTTT. V gene TRBV5-5 combines with J gene TRBJ1-1; D call uncertain. CDR3 length equals 13 residues. Per the germline V gene, CDR1 is SGHKS and CDR2 is YYEKEE (reference sequence). Between the trimmed V and J ends, which lost 6 bases and 2 bases, there was a span of 11 bases.